This TCR beta chain was identified in a study of tumor-infiltrating lymphocytes in oesophageal squamous cell carcinoma. TCRdb re-derived calls from the PCR reads in MiXCR, one entry per CDR3 protein. The repertoire consists of nearly 20,000 distinct CDR3 sequences, with around two fifths occurring once and the leading ten covering about 6.8%. The CDR3 length is 12 residues. CDR1 SGHRS and CDR2 YFSETQ come from the germline V gene. V lost 1 base to trimming and J lost 7 bases, with 8 bases between them. This clonotype appeared many times. The chain recombines TRBV5-1 with TRBJ1-1; D gene unclear. Sequencing was carried out using blood. This clonotype originated in a male donor with esophageal squamous cell carcinoma. The chain's CDR3 is CASSLMADEAFF. CDR3 DNA: TGCGCCAGCAGCTTGATGGCAGATGAAGCTTTCTTT.